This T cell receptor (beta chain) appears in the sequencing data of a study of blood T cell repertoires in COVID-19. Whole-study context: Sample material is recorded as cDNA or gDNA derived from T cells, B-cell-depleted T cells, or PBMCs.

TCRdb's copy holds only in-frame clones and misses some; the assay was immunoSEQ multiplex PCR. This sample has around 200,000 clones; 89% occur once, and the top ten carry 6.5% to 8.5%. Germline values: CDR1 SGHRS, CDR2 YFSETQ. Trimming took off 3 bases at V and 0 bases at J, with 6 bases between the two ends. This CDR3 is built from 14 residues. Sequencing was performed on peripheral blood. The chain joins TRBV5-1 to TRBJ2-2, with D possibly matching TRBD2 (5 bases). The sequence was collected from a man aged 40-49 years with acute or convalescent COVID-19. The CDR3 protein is CASSSDSNTGELFF. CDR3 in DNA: TGCGCCAGCAGCTCGGACTCGAACACCGGGGAGCTGTTTTTT.